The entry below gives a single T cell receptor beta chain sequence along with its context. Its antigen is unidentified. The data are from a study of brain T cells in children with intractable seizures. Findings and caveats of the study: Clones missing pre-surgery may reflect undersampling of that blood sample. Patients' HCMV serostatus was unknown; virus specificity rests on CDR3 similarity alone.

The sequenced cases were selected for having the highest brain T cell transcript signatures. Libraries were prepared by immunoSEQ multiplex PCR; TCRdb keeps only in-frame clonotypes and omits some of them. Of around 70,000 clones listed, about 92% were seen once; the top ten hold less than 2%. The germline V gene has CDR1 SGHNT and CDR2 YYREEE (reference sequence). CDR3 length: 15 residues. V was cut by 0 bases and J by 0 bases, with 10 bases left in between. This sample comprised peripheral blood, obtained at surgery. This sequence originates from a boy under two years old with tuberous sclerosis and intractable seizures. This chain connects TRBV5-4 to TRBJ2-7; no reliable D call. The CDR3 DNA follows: TGTGCCAGCAGCTTGGCCGGAGCCCTCTCCTACGAGCAGTACTTC. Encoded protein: CASSLAGALSYEQYF.